The 18 T cell receptor beta chains reported below all come from one sample, sequenced in a study of OX40 agonist ivuxolimab in advanced cancers. Sequencing was performed with immunoSEQ multiplex PCR; in TCRdb, only in-frame clones are kept and a portion is missing. Here the sample spans 25,000 to 30,000 clones, around three quarters being singletons. The sequences come from CD4+ or CD8+ T cells sorted from blood, collected in a trial of the OX40 agonist ivuxolimab. These receptors were obtained from an adult with an advanced solid tumor such as melanoma, head and neck, liver or kidney cancer.

The chain links TRBV19 to TRBJ2-7, with D perhaps TRBD1 (6 bases). The germline gives CDR1 LNHDA, CDR2 SQIVND (reference sequence). The ends were cut back, 6 bases at V and 4 bases at J, with 16 bases in the middle. CDR3 length: 14 residues. CDR3 in DNA: TGTGCCAGTAGCCGGACAGAGCTACTTTACGAGCAGTACTTC. Its protein is CASSRTELLYEQYF. The variable domain in full, with the rest retrieved from reference TRBV19 and TRBJ2-7, is DGGITQSPKYLFRKEGQNVTLSCEQNLNHDAMYWYRQDPGQGLRLIYYSQIVNDFQKGDIAEGYSVSREKKESFPLTVTSAQKNPTAFYLCASSRTELLYEQYFGPGTRLTVT.

The genes are TRBV2 and TRBJ2-3; weak D call: TRBD1 (6 bases). Between the trimmed V and J ends, which lost 5 bases and 0 bases, there was a span of 12 bases. This CDR3 has 15 residues. In germline, CDR1 is SNHLY, CDR2 FYNNEI. CDR3 DNA: TGTGCCAGCAGTATAGGACAGTCTAGCACAGATACGCAGTATTTT. Residues: CASSIGQSSTDTQYF.

V and J are TRBV10-2 and TRBJ1-2; possibly TRBD1 for D (5 bases). Germline V gives CDR1 WSHSY, CDR2 SAAADI. The CDR3 has 11 residues. Deletions cut 8 bases from V and 6 bases from J, with 10 bases between. The CDR3 DNA is TGCGCCAGCGCCGGGGGGGATGGCTACACCTTC. Protein product: CASAGGDGYTF.

The CDR3 DNA reads as TGCGCCAGCAGCTCATACAGGGACTACGAGCAGTACTTC. Its protein is CASSSYRDYEQYF. The chain is built from TRBV5-1 and TRBJ2-7; D is possibly TRBD1 (6 bases). The germline gives CDR1 SGHRS, CDR2 YFSETQ. The CDR3 runs to 13 residues. V gave up 3 bases and J gave up 3 bases, with 10 bases separating them.

The rearrangement joins TRBV7-6 to TRBJ1-6; 7 bases are a match to TRBD1. This CDR3 has 14 residues. From germline, CDR1 is SGHVS and CDR2 FNYEAQ. Trimming at V came to 4 bases and at J to 4 bases, leaving 1 base not matched to a gene. CDR3 region: CASSSGQYNSPLHF. CDR3 DNA sequence: TGTGCCAGCAGCTCGGGACAGTATAATTCACCCCTCCACTTT.

The chain employs TRBV7-9 and TRBJ2-7; 7 bases agree with TRBD1. CDR1 is SEHNR, CDR2 FQNEAQ, per germline (reference sequence). The CDR3 extends over 14 amino acids. After removal of 1 base from V and 3 bases from J, the junction contained 3 bases not matched to a gene. This CDR3 is CASSLGQGHYEQYF. The CDR3 bases are TGTGCCAGCAGCTTAGGACAGGGCCACTACGAGCAGTACTTC.

The chain combines TRBV11-2 with TRBJ1-2, with no clear D. Trimming removed 3 bases at V and 5 bases at J, with 10 bases between. The CDR3 is 13 residues long. Germline assignment: CDR1 SGHAT and CDR2 FQNNGV. CDR3 amino acids: CASSFMGSYGYTF. The DNA of the CDR3 is TGTGCCAGCAGCTTCATGGGATCTTATGGCTACACCTTC.

This clone has only one observation. The chain recombines TRBV7-7 with TRBJ1-1; D gene uncertain. Trimming shortened V by 3 bases and J by 1 base, and 6 bases separated the two germline ends. Germline V gives CDR1 SSHAT, CDR2 FNYEAQ (reference sequence). The CDR3 contains 13 residues. Here the CDR3 reads CASSFDKNTEAFF. CDR3 in DNA: TGTGCCAGCAGCTTCGACAAGAACACTGAAGCTTTCTTT.

This chain joins TRBV18 and TRBJ2-7, with D uncertain. CDR3 size: 14 residues. Trimming removed 2 bases at V and 2 bases at J, with 10 bases between. The germline CDR1 and CDR2 sequences are KGHSH and LQKENI. This CDR3 reads CASSPDWKPYEQYF. The CDR3 nucleotides are TGTGCCAGCTCACCAGACTGGAAGCCCTACGAGCAGTACTTC.

This clone has only a few counts. The rearrangement joins TRBV6-4 to TRBJ2-1; TRBD1 might be the D (8 bases). Germline values: CDR1 MRHNA, CDR2 SNTAGT. The CDR3 runs to 14 residues. V lost 3 bases and J lost 7, with 13 bases in between. The CDR3 spells CASSEQGEGNEQFF. CDR3 bases: TGTGCCAGCAGTGAACAGGGGGAGGGGAATGAGCAGTTCTTC.

This clone rates as medium-sized. This chain uses TRBV19 with TRBJ1-5; D is possibly TRBD1 (6 bases). CDR3 length equals 16 residues. V lost 7 bases and J lost 3, with 19 bases in between. Germline V gene sequence: CDR1 LNHDA, CDR2 SQIVND (reference sequence). The chain's CDR3 is CASTDIPGGINQPQHF. The DNA of the CDR3 is TGTGCCAGTACCGACATCCCCGGGGGCATCAATCAGCCCCAGCATTTT.

The genes are TRBV27 and TRBJ2-7; D gene uncertain. Germline assignment: CDR1 MNHEY and CDR2 SMNVEV (reference sequence). The CDR3 has 11 residues. V lost 2 bases and J 5 bases, leaving 4 bases between the germline ends. The CDR3 is CASSLGDEQYF. The CDR3 nucleotides are TGTGCCAGCAGTTTAGGGGACGAGCAGTACTTC.

The V call is TRBV6-5, the J call TRBJ2-7; D is unresolved. Trimming cost V 5 bases and J 6 bases, with 14 bases left between them. CDR3 length: 13 amino acids. CDR1 and CDR2 from the germline V gene are MNHEY and SVGAGI. CDR3 bases: TGTGCCAGCAGTCAACTGGGATTAGCCGAGCAGTACTTC. This sequence encodes CASSQLGLAEQYF.

V and J are TRBV10-2 and TRBJ2-7; maybe TRBD1 (6 bases). Trimming removed 8 bases at V and 3 bases at J, with 8 bases between. Per the germline V gene, CDR1 is WSHSY and CDR2 is SAAADI. The CDR3 extends over 11 amino acids. The CDR3 reads CASEQGYEQYF. CDR3 nucleotides: TGCGCCAGCGAACAGGGCTACGAGCAGTACTTC.

Concerning this clone itself: Other DNA sequences in this specimen translate into the identical CDR3. The chain is built from TRBV30 and TRBJ1-6, with D possibly being TRBD1 (5 bases). Germline V lookup: CDR1 GTSNPN, CDR2 SVGIG (reference sequence). The CDR3 is 14 amino acids. V gave up 5 bases and J gave up 2 bases, with 10 bases separating them. The CDR3, as DNA: TGTGCCTGGGAGGGGCAGGCCTATAATTCACCCCTCCACTTT. Protein: CAWEGQAYNSPLHF.

This chain joins TRBV19 and TRBJ1-1; no clear D gene. This CDR3 region has 12 residues. Per the germline V gene, CDR1 is LNHDA and CDR2 is SQIVND (reference sequence). The germline V and J ends were trimmed by 5 bases and 4 bases, with 8 bases remaining between them. CDR3 DNA: TGTGCCAGTAGTTCCGATATCACTGAAGCTTTCTTT. It is translated as CASSSDITEAFF.

The V gene is TRBV11-2, the J gene TRBJ2-1; tentative D call: TRBD1 (6 bases). Germline CDR1 reads SGHAT; CDR2 reads FQNNGV. V shed 4 bases and J shed 8 bases, with 12 bases lying between them. The CDR3 has 13 residues. CDR3 sequence reads: CASSWIQGYEQFF. CDR3 nucleotides: TGTGCCAGCAGCTGGATACAGGGCTATGAGCAGTTCTTC.

The chain has TRBV18 and TRBJ1-3; TRBD1 might be the D (5 bases). Per the germline V gene, CDR1 is KGHSH and CDR2 is LQKENI. V lost 3 bases to trimming and J lost 4 bases, with 13 bases between them. The CDR3 is 15 residues long. CDR3 DNA: TGTGCCAGCTCACCGACCGACAGCAGAGGAAACACCATATATTTT. Its translation is CASSPTDSRGNTIYF.